What follows are 2 T cell receptor beta chains derived from one specimen sequenced in a study of cytomegalovirus exposure and HLA in healthy donors. The PCR made use of 60 Vbeta and 13 Jbeta primers. The method was immunoSEQ multiplex PCR; TCRdb's version includes in-frame clones alone and lacks a portion of them. The sample holds approximately 220,000 clones, about 80% seen once. What was sequenced was PBMCs. The receptors shown here come from a man between 35 and 55 years old in good health and CMV-seropositive.

This chain joins TRBV30 and TRBJ2-2; 8 nucleotides agree with TRBD2. This CDR3 contains 14 residues. Looked up from germline, CDR1 is GTSNPN and CDR2 is SVGIG (reference sequence). Losses at the gene ends were 8 bases for V and 0 bases for J; bases not matched to a gene: 5. CDR3 DNA sequence: TGTGCCGGCACTAGCGGATCGAACACCGGGGAGCTGTTTTTT. This gives the protein CAGTSGSNTGELFF.

This clone was picked up a small number of times. CDR3 protein: CATSREAGLTTEAFF. For the CDR3, the DNA is TGTGCCACCAGCAGAGAGGCAGGGTTGACCACTGAAGCTTTCTTT. This chain uses TRBV15 with TRBJ1-1, with D perhaps TRBD1 (5 bases). V gave up 0 bases and J gave up 4 bases, with 12 bases separating them. This CDR3 spans 15 amino acids. Germline V CDR1 and CDR2: LNHNV, YYDKDF (reference sequence).